This T cell receptor beta chain came from a study of metastatic and nonmetastatic thyroid tumors. The wider study: The comparison covered peripheral blood and tumor or nodule tissue in malignant and benign thyroid patients.

This clone was seen repeatedly, ten times or more. What it binds is not known. Every patient was untreated before thyroid surgery. CDR3 size: 14 residues. Trimming removed 6 bases from V and 7 bases from J; junction bases left unmatched: 6. Germline CDR1 LNHDA, CDR2 SQIVND (reference sequence). Study-level findings and limits: Versus benign nodules, malignant thyroid tumors reportedly had significantly higher TCR beta diversity, in blood and tumor.

Via MiXCR, TCRdb re-called the PCR reads. The sample contains around 15,000 clones, under 25% of which appear only once. The receptor's source is a female donor with papillary thyroid cancer or a benign thyroid nodule (not recorded which). Some clones in this sample may be carry-over from other donors' samples. Sequencing input: tumor tissue. V usage is TRBV19 and J usage is TRBJ1-4; 9 nucleotides match TRBD1. The CDR3 reads CASRAQGASEKLFF. The CDR3 bases are TGTGCCAGTAGGGCACAGGGGGCGAGTGAAAAACTGTTTTTT.